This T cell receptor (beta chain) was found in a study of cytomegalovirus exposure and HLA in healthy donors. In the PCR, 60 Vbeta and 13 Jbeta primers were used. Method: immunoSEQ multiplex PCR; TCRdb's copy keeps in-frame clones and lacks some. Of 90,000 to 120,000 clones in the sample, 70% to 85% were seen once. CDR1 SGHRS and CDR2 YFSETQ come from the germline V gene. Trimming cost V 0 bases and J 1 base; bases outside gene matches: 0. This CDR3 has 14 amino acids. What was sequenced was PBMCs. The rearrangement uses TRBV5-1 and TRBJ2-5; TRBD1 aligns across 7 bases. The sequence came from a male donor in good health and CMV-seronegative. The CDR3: CASSLGTGQETQYF. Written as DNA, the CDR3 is TGCGCCAGCAGCTTGGGGACAGGCCAAGAGACCCAGTACTTC.